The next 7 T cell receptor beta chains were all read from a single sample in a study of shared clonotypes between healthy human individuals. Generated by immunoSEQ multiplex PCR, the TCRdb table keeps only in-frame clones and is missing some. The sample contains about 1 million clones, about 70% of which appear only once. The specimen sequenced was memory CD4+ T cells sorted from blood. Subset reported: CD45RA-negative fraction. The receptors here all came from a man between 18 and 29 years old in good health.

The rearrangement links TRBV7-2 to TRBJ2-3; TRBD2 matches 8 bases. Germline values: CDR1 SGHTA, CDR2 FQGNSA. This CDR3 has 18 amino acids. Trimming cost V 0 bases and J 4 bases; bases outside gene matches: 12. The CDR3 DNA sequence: TGTGCCAGCAGCTTAGCCCCCCCAAGCGGGAGAGGGGCAGATACGCAGTATTTT. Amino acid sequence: CASSLAPPSGRGADTQYF.

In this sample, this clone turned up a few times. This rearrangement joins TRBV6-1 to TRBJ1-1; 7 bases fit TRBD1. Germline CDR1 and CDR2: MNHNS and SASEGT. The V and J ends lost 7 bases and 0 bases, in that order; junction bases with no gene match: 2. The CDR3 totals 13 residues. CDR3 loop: CASTRGVNTEAFF. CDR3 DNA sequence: TGTGCCAGCACCAGGGGGGTGAACACTGAAGCTTTCTTT.

The CDR3 DNA is TGTGCCACCGCGGACAGGGTGCCTGAAGCTTTCTTT. Encoded protein: CATADRVPEAFF. The V and J genes are TRBV10-3 and TRBJ1-1; 8 bases match TRBD1. CDR1 and CDR2 (germline): ENHRY, SYGVKD. The CDR3 sequence is 12 residues long. Trimming at V came to 10 bases and at J to 6 bases, leaving 7 bases not matched to a gene.

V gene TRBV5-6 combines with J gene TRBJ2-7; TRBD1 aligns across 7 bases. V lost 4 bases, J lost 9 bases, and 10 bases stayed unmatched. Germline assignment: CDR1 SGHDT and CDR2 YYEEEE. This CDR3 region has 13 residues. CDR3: CASSGDRVAGQYF. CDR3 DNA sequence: TGTGCCAGCAGCGGAGACAGGGTGGCGGGGCAGTACTTC.

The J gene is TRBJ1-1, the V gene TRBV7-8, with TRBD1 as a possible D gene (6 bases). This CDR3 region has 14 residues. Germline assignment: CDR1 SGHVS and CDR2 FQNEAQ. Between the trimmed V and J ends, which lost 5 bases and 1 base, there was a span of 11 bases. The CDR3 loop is CASSRGQQNTEAFF. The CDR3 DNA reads TGTGCCAGCAGCCGGGGACAACAGAACACTGAAGCTTTCTTT.

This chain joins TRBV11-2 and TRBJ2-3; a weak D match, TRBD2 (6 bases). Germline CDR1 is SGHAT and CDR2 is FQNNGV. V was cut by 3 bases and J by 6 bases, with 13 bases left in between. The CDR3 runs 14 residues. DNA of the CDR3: TGTGCCAGCAGCTTTGAACTAGCTAGGGATACGCAGTATTTT. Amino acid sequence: CASSFELARDTQYF.

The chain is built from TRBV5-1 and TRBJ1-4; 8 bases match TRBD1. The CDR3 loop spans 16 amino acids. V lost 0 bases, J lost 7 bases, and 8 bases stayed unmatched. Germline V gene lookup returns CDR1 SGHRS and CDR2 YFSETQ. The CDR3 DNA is TGCGCCAGCAGCTTGGCAGGGGGCGGTTTGGCTGAAAAACTGTTTTTT. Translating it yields CASSLAGGGLAEKLFF.